One T cell receptor beta chain is described in this entry. Its antigen is not known. Built from TCR beta cDNA, the libraries had unique molecular identifiers in them. cDNA molecules numbering roughly 0.5 million came from roughly 1 to 10 million T cells. TCRdb called the PCR reads again in MiXCR, with one record for every CDR3 protein. The table has 400,000 to 500,000 distinct CDR3 sequences, 30% to 45% seen once. The source of the sample is a study of post-analysis software for immune sequencing data. The study's findings and limits: Same-batch samples co-clustered strongly by F measure. Included in a set of a few TRBV segments more frequent in patients than controls were TRBV5-6, TRBV5-1 and TRBV20-1. For normalized Chao1 diversity, multiple sclerosis patients scored significantly lower than controls did.

CDR1 and CDR2 (germline): SGHTA, FQGTGA. The V end was cut by 0 bases, the J end by 7 bases, with 13 bases between. The CDR3 loop spans 15 amino acids. The origin of this receptor is a girl aged 2 to 9 with multiple sclerosis. V and J are TRBV7-3 and TRBJ1-5; D may be TRBD1 (5 bases). Source material: blood. The CDR3 DNA is TGTGCCAGCAGCTTAACGCGGCAGGGAGGCCAGCCCCAGCATTTT. Its protein product is CASSLTRQGGQPQHF.